The 19 T cell receptor beta chains below all came from one sample that was sequenced in a study of blood T cell repertoires in COVID-19. Profiled with immunoSEQ multiplex PCR; TCRdb holds only in-frame clones, not every one. This sample has 50,000 or so clones, with 85% to 90% found just once. The sequenced sample was peripheral blood. The receptors derive from a human donor in a cohort sampled during active COVID-19.

The chain is built from TRBV7-8 and TRBJ1-3; no firm D call. The CDR3 is 15 residues long. CDR1 is SGHVS and CDR2 is FQNEAQ in the germline V gene. The ends were cut back, 4 bases at V and 2 bases at J, with 12 bases in the middle. The CDR3 DNA follows: TGTGCCAGCAGCTCCCAATCCCCCCCTGGAAACACCATATATTTT. Its protein is CASSSQSPPGNTIYF.

This chain uses TRBV25-1 with TRBJ2-5; 7 positions match TRBD1. CDR3 length equals 15 residues. With V trimmed by 2 bases and J by 4 bases, 7 bases remained unmatched. CDR1 MGHDK and CDR2 SYGVNS come from the germline V gene. The CDR3: CASSENRGSAETQYF. The CDR3 DNA follows: TGTGCCAGCAGTGAAAACAGGGGATCGGCAGAGACCCAGTACTTC.

This chain links TRBV30 with TRBJ1-6; D is undetermined. Deletions cut 0 bases from V and 7 bases from J, with 7 bases between. The CDR3 consists of 13 residues. Germline CDR1 reads GTSNPN; CDR2 reads SVGIG (reference sequence). The CDR3 protein is CAWSVGENSPLHF. CDR3 DNA: TGTGCCTGGAGTGTCGGGGAGAATTCACCCCTCCACTTT.

In regard to this clone: An end of the junction differs from the germline gene, which may be a read error. The chain uses TRBV24-1 and TRBJ2-5, with 10 nucleotides matching TRBD1. The CDR3 extends over 16 amino acids. Per germline, CDR1 KGHDR and CDR2 SFDVKD. This CDR3 reads CATSDSGTGVQETQYF. In DNA form, the CDR3 reads TGTGCCACCAGCGATTCCGGGACAGGGGTTCAAGAGACCCAGTACTTC.

V is TRBV7-9 and J is TRBJ2-1; no definite D call. V was clipped by 5 bases and J by 9 bases, with 11 bases between them. CDR1 and CDR2 from the germline V gene are SEHNR and FQNEAQ (reference sequence). This CDR3 has 12 amino acids. DNA of the CDR3: TGTGCCAGCAGCCTAGAATCTAGTGAGCAGTTCTTC. This translates into CASSLESSEQFF.

V usage is TRBV6-2 or TRBV6-3 and J usage is TRBJ1-1; TRBD1 agrees at 7 bases. The junction had 4 bases not matched to a gene; V was cut back by 6 bases and J by 3 bases. Germline V gene lookup returns CDR1 MNHEY and CDR2 SVGEGT. This CDR3 comprises 13 residues. The DNA for the CDR3 is TGTGCCAGCAGCTTCACAGGGGACACTGAAGCTTTCTTT. Its translation: CASSFTGDTEAFF.

The chain carries TRBV5-6 and TRBJ2-7; possibly TRBD2 for D (6 bases). Germline V gene lookup returns CDR1 SGHDT and CDR2 YYEEEE. This CDR3 contains 15 residues. With 5 bases removed from V and 3 bases from J, the gap between germline ends came to 18 bases. The CDR3 DNA reads TGTGCCAGCAGGTCCTACGGGACGGGGGACTACGAGCAGTACGTC. This translates into CASRSYGTGDYEQYV.

This chain connects TRBV11-2 to TRBJ2-2, with 7 bases that match TRBD1. The CDR3 has 16 residues. CDR1 SGHAT and CDR2 FQNNGV come from the germline V gene. Losses at the gene ends were 0 bases for V and 7 bases for J; bases not matched to a gene: 8. The CDR3, as DNA: TGTGCCAGCAGCTTAGACGACAGGGTTAGTGGCGGGGAGCTGTTTTTT. As protein: CASSLDDRVSGGELFF.

The rearrangement uses TRBV6-6 and TRBJ2-7; 10 nucleotides align to TRBD2. The germline gives CDR1 MNHNY, CDR2 SVGAGI (reference sequence). The CDR3 has 15 amino acids. The trim removed 6 bases at V and 0 bases at J, leaving 5 bases unmatched. In DNA form, the CDR3 reads TGTGCCAGCAGCACGACTAGCGGGTACTCCTACGAGCAGTACGTC. Its protein is CASSTTSGYSYEQYV.

The chain couples TRBV2 to TRBJ2-5; 11 bases align to TRBD2. The V gene's germline CDR1 is SNHLY and CDR2 FYNNEI. CDR3 length: 15 amino acids. Unmatched junction bases numbered 3, after V lost 1 base and J lost 5 bases. CDR3 nucleotide sequence: TGTGCCAGCAGTGAAGAGACTAGCGGGAAGGAGACCCAGTACTTC. It encodes CASSEETSGKETQYF. Complete variable domain (other parts from reference TRBV2 and TRBJ2-5): EPEVTQTPSHQVTQMGQEVILRCVPISNHLYFYWYRQILGQKVEFLVSFYNNEISEKSEIFDDQFSVERPDGSNFTLKIRSTKLEDSAMYFCASSEETSGKETQYFGPGTRLLVL.

The chain carries TRBV6-5 and TRBJ2-7; the D gene is possibly TRBD1 (6 bases). Germline V gene sequence: CDR1 MNHEY, CDR2 SVGAGI. The CDR3 spans 12 residues. V lost 11 bases and J 2 bases, leaving 13 bases between the germline ends. The CDR3 bases are TGTGCCGGAGGACAGTCTCCCTACGAGCAGTACTTC. Residues: CAGGQSPYEQYF.

In the case of this clone: Other DNA sequences in this specimen translate into the identical CDR3. V usage is TRBV30 and J usage is TRBJ1-5; no firm D call. The CDR3 contains 13 residues. Germline assignment: CDR1 GTSNPN and CDR2 SVGIG (reference sequence). Trimming removed 1 base at V and 1 base at J, with 5 bases between. Here the CDR3 DNA reads TGTGCCTGGAGTGGCGGGAGCAATCAGCCCCAGCATTTT. Translating gives CAWSGGSNQPQHF.

The rearrangement links TRBV9 to TRBJ2-5, with 9 positions matching TRBD2. Germline V CDR1 and CDR2: SGDLS, YYNGEE. The CDR3 totals 13 residues. Unmatched junction bases numbered 0, after V lost 3 bases and J lost 3 bases. CDR3 nucleotide sequence: TGTGCCAGCAGCGGACTAGCGGAAGAGACCCAGTACTTC. Translated, it gives CASSGLAEETQYF.

V is TRBV12-3 or TRBV12-4 and J is TRBJ2-5; 7 nucleotides match TRBD1. This CDR3 has 13 amino acids. Trimming took 6 bases from V and 5 from J; bases not matched to a gene: 6. DNA of the CDR3: TGTGCCAGCAGGCCTACAGGGGCTGAGACCCAGTACTTC. Its translation is CASRPTGAETQYF.

The rearrangement links TRBV6-6 to TRBJ2-7; 7 bases fit TRBD1. The CDR3 runs to 14 residues. The germline CDR1 and CDR2 sequences are MNHNY and SVGAGI (reference sequence). The V and J ends lost 0 bases and 2 bases, in that order; junction bases with no gene match: 1. DNA of the CDR3: TGTGCCAGCAGTTACTCCGGGACAGCCTACGAGCAGTACTTC. This sequence encodes CASSYSGTAYEQYF.

The chain combines TRBV3-1 (or the pseudogene TRBV3-2) with TRBJ1-1, with 7 bases lining up with TRBD1. V gave up 4 bases and J gave up 4 bases; unmatched junction bases: 9. The CDR3 extends over 15 amino acids. Germline V gene sequence: CDR1 LGHDT, CDR2 YNNKEL (reference sequence). CDR3 amino acids: CASSLESGGFTEAFF. The CDR3 DNA follows: TGTGCCAGCAGCCTGGAATCAGGGGGTTTCACTGAAGCTTTCTTT.

This chain connects TRBV24-1 to TRBJ2-1, with 8 bases identical to TRBD2. Trimming removed 2 bases from V and 15 bases from J; junction bases left unmatched: 5. The CDR3 sequence is 12 residues long. Germline loops: CDR1 KGHDR, CDR2 SFDVKD. The CDR3: CATSDSGTRTFF. CDR3 coding DNA: TGTGCCACCAGTGATTCCGGGACTAGGACGTTCTTC.

This chain uses TRBV7-2 with TRBJ2-2; D is uncertain. Germline lookup yields CDR1 SGHTA and CDR2 FQGNSA. The CDR3 runs 15 residues. Trimming pared 3 bases from V and 0 bases from J, leaving 8 bases between. Here the CDR3 reads CASSFSRSNTGELFF. The CDR3 DNA is TGTGCCAGCAGCTTTAGCCGATCGAACACCGGGGAGCTGTTTTTT.

The chain uses TRBV19 and TRBJ2-5; 8 bases line up with TRBD1. The germline gives CDR1 LNHDA, CDR2 SQIVND (reference sequence). This CDR3 region has 15 residues. The V and J ends lost 1 base and 4 bases, in that order; junction bases with no gene match: 5. The chain's CDR3 is CASSIAGGGIETQYF. In DNA form, the CDR3 reads TGTGCCAGTAGTATAGCAGGGGGCGGGATAGAGACCCAGTACTTC.